Sequencing of this T cell receptor (beta chain) was carried out in a study of blood T cell repertoires in COVID-19. V shed 0 bases and J 4 bases; nucleotides not matched to a gene: 5. Germline V CDR1 and CDR2: KGHDR, SFDVKD. The CDR3 covers 16 residues. As processed by the authors: Reference gene primer amplification gave estimated nucleated cell counts. The repertoire was sequenced with immunoSEQ multiplex PCR; TCRdb's copy has only in-frame clones and lacks some. From that table come the V and J calls and clone size; the DNA was used to work out D and trimming. The table lists roughly 260,000 clones, 80% to 95% of them singletons, with approximately 2.5% in the top ten. This clone was seen just once.

The TCR originated in a person aged 18-29 years with COVID-19, enrolled during active disease. The chain has TRBV24-1 and TRBJ2-5; 9 bases map to TRBD1. The sample consisted of peripheral blood. The chain's CDR3 is CATSDLGTGSTETQYF. In DNA, the CDR3 is TGTGCCACCAGTGATTTGGGGACAGGGTCGACAGAGACCCAGTACTTC.